This entry is about one T cell receptor beta chain. The data belong to a study of blood T cell repertoires in COVID-19. Produced via immunoSEQ multiplex PCR; TCRdb's table is partial and in-frame only. This sample has 210,000 or so clones, with about 84% found just once. Per the germline V gene, CDR1 is SGHRS and CDR2 is YFSETQ. This CDR3 has 16 amino acids. Losses at the gene ends were 4 bases for V and 4 bases for J; bases not matched to a gene: 10. The TCR sequence derives from a woman aged 40 to 49 with acute COVID-19. The sequenced material came from PBMCs or T cells enriched from blood (not recorded which). The V call is TRBV5-1, the J call TRBJ1-1, with TRBD1 identical over 10 bases. CDR3 sequence (DNA): TGCGCCAGCAGCCAACAACAACGGACAGGGGGCACTGAAGCTTTCTTT. Residues: CASSQQQRTGGTEAFF. The whole variable domain, filled in from reference TRBV5-1 and TRBJ1-1, reads KAGVTQTPRYLIKTRGQQVTLSCSPISGHRSVSWYQQTPGQGLQFLFEYFSETQRNKGNFPGRFSGRQFSNSRSEMNVSTLELGDSALYLCASSQQQRTGGTEAFFGQGTRLTVV.